Listed below are T cell receptor beta chains from one sample, sequenced in a study of blood T cell repertoires in COVID-19. Sequencing was performed with immunoSEQ multiplex PCR; in TCRdb, only in-frame clones are kept and a portion is missing. The sample has about 300,000 clones; around 86% are singletons. Sequencing was performed on peripheral blood. These receptors were obtained from a man between 65 and 85 years old with acute or convalescent COVID-19. Each CDR3 is given with its conserved first and last residue. A D gene is named only where the DNA matches it firmly. Part of the rows lack a size; the others show once, few, many or a class for expanded clones.

>TRBJ2-7|TRBD2|TRBV28|.
TGTGCCAGCAGTTCAAGCGGGAGACCTTACGAGCAGTACTTC
CASSSSGRPYEQYF
>TRBJ1-2|.|TRBV12-3/TRBV12-4|few
TGTGCCAGCAGTTTATCCAGGAACTATGGCTACACCTTC
CASSLSRNYGYTF
>TRBJ1-2|.|TRBV20-1|few
TGCAGTGCTAGTGGCCTCGGGAGCTCCAACTATGGCTACACCTTC
CSASGLGSSNYGYTF
>TRBJ1-5|.|TRBV19|.
TGTGCCAGTACTCACTATAGCAATCAGCCCCAGCATTTT
CASTHYSNQPQHF
>TRBJ1-5|.|TRBV6-2/TRBV6-3|.
TGTGCCAGCAGTTACACTTCTAGCAATCAGCCCCAGCATTTT
CASSYTSSNQPQHF
>TRBJ1-1|.|TRBV19|once
TGTGCCAGTAAGTTCGCGTCAGGGGTAACTGAAGCTTTCTTT
CASKFASGVTEAFF
>TRBJ1-3|TRBD1|TRBV28|.
TGTGCCAGCAGTTTGGACACAGGGGGGCGAGCCGCCATATATTTT
CASSLDTGGRAAIYF
>TRBJ2-3|TRBD1|TRBV19|.
TGTGCCAGTAGAAAACAGGGGTCAGGTACAGATACGCAGTATTTT
CASRKQGSGTDTQYF
>TRBJ1-4|.|TRBV7-2|.
TGTGCCAGCAGCTTTCTAGCAGGGGTAGGCGAAAAACTGTTTTTT
CASSFLAGVGEKLFF
>TRBJ1-2|TRBD1|TRBV28|.
TGTGCCAGCAGTTCTCCGGGACAGGGTAGCTATGGCTACACCTTC
CASSSPGQGSYGYTF
>TRBJ2-2|TRBD1|TRBV5-6|.
TGTGCCAGCAGGCGCCCGGGACAGTACACCGGGGAGCTGTTTTTT
CASRRPGQYTGELFF
>TRBJ1-3|.|TRBV4-3|once
TGCGCCAGCAGCCAAGATCCACAAACCTCTGGAAACACCATATATTTT
CASSQDPQTSGNTIYF
>TRBJ2-2|TRBD2|TRBV18|.
TGTGCCAGCTCATACCAAAGGGCTAGCGGGATCGGGGAGCTGTTTTTT
CASSYQRASGIGELFF
>TRBJ2-5|TRBD1|TRBV9|.
TGTGCCAGCAGCCTTGACAGGGGGCGAGGAGAGACCCAGTACTTC
CASSLDRGRGETQYF
>TRBJ2-3|.|TRBV28|.
TGTGCCAGCACCCCTGGTGGGTCTAGCTTAATGAGGATGACAGATACGCAGTATTTT
CASTPGGSSLMRMTDTQYF
>TRBJ2-5|.|TRBV5-1|.
TGCGCCAGCAGCTTGGCCGCTGGGGGGGAGACCCAGTACTTC
CASSLAAGGETQYF
>TRBJ2-3|.|TRBV15|.
TGTGCCACCACCCGCGGAGGTACTAGCACAGATACGCAGTATTTT
CATTRGGTSTDTQYF
>TRBJ1-5|TRBD1|TRBV19|.
TGTGCCACCACGGACAGGGTGAACCAGCCCCAGCATTTT
CATTDRVNQPQHF
>TRBJ1-2|.|TRBV28|once
TGTGCCAGCAGTTTAGCGGGCAACTATGGCTACACCTTC
CASSLAGNYGYTF
>TRBJ2-1|TRBD2|TRBV11-2|.
TGTGCCAGCAGCTTAGTTAGCGGGAGAGGTCTCTACAATGAGCAGTTCTTC
CASSLVSGRGLYNEQFF
>TRBJ2-1|TRBD2|TRBV5-4|once
TGTGCCAGCAGCTTGGAACTAGCGGCCCTCAATGAGCAGTTCTTC
CASSLELAALNEQFF
>TRBJ2-1|.|TRBV6-6|.
TGTGCCAGCAGAACTGGGAGCTCCTACAATGAGCAGTTCTTC
CASRTGSSYNEQFF